These 24 T cell receptor beta chains came from one sample sequenced in a study of cytomegalovirus exposure and HLA in healthy donors (TCRdb year 2017). The method behind the library was the immunoSEQ multiplex PCR assay. The multiplex PCR relied on a mix of 60 forward primers for TCR Vbeta segments and 13 reverse primers for TCR Jbeta segments. This is the immuneACCESS table as TCRdb keeps it, with only in-frame sequences that have V and J called. A part of the clones is gone; compared with another copy, unresolved V genes explain less than half, and the rest is unexplained. For this sample there are roughly 100,000 clones; approximately 80% appear just once. The top ten clones comprise less than 6% of the sample. Sequencing was carried out using PBMCs. These receptors were collected from a man aged 25-40 years in good health and CMV-seropositive.

This chain connects TRBV14 to TRBJ2-7; D unclear. The CDR3 runs 16 residues. V was shortened by 2 bases and J by 3 bases, with 17 bases between the two germline ends. CDR1 SGHDN and CDR2 FVKESK come from the germline V gene. This chain's CDR3 is CASSQSLVHRYYEQYF. The CDR3 DNA reads TGTGCCAGCAGCCAATCGTTGGTTCACAGATACTACGAGCAGTACTTC.

This clone appeared a single time. This chain links TRBV6-1 with TRBJ2-5, with D perhaps TRBD1 (6 bases). The V gene lost 6 bases and the J gene lost 3 bases, with 17 bases spanning the gap. CDR3 size: 15 residues. Germline assignment: CDR1 MNHNS and CDR2 SASEGT. The CDR3 DNA follows: TGTGCCAGCAGCGCCCAGGGGAACGGGGAAGAGACCCAGTACTTC. Translated: CASSAQGNGEETQYF.

V usage is TRBV7-3 and J usage is TRBJ1-1; TRBD1 is a possible D gene (6 bases). V shed 6 bases and J shed 4 bases, with 15 bases lying between them. CDR1 is SGHTA, CDR2 FQGTGA, per germline. This CDR3 is built from 14 residues. The CDR3 region is CASSKAGGPTEAFF. The CDR3 DNA is TGTGCCAGCAGTAAGGCGGGGGGGCCCACTGAAGCTTTCTTT.

The gene calls are TRBV7-2 and TRBJ1-3, with TRBD1 matching 9 bases. V was pared by 9 bases and J by 4 bases, with 4 bases of the junction left unmatched. The V gene's germline CDR1 is SGHTA and CDR2 FQGNSA. The CDR3 extends over 13 amino acids. The CDR3 nucleotides are TGTGCCAGTCACAGGGGGCCCGGAAACACCATATATTTT. It encodes CASHRGPGNTIYF. Full variable domain (rest looked up from reference TRBV7-2 and TRBJ1-3): GAGVSQSPSNKVTEKGKDVELRCDPISGHTALYWYRQSLGQGLEFLIYFQGNSAPDKSGLPSDRFSAERTGGSVSTLTIQRTQQEDSAVYLCASHRGPGNTIYFGEGSWLTVV.

There are a few counts of this clone. V and J are TRBV18 and TRBJ2-7, with D unresolved. Germline V gene sequence: CDR1 KGHSH, CDR2 LQKENI. This CDR3 spans 14 amino acids. V gave up 2 bases and J gave up 7 bases, with 15 bases separating them. CDR3 coding DNA: TGTGCCAGCTCACCAAATAGCCCTCCCGAGGAGCAGTACTTC. As protein: CASSPNSPPEEQYF.

The rearrangement uses TRBV11-2 and TRBJ2-5; maybe TRBD1 (6 bases). The CDR3 is 14 residues long. The germline CDR1 and CDR2 sequences are SGHAT and FQNNGV. V lost 5 bases and J 6 bases, leaving 16 bases between the germline ends. The CDR3 protein is CASSLTGTKQTQYF. The DNA for the CDR3 is TGTGCCAGCAGCCTGACCGGGACAAAACAGACCCAGTACTTC.

As concerns this clone: At one end the junction does not follow the germline gene, possibly because of a read error. V usage is TRBV5-1 and J usage is TRBJ1-1; TRBD1 matches at 10 bases. Per germline, CDR1 SGHRS and CDR2 YFSETQ. CDR3 length equals 13 residues. The CDR3 DNA is TGCGCCAGCAGGGACAGGGGGAACTCTGAAGCTTTCTTT. As protein: CASRDRGNSEAFF.

This chain connects TRBV15 to TRBJ2-7; D is perhaps TRBD1 (6 bases). CDR3 length equals 14 residues. The V end lost 3 bases, the J end lost 2 bases, and 11 bases lay between the germline ends. CDR1 is LNHNV, CDR2 YYDKDF, per germline (reference sequence). DNA for the CDR3: TGTGCCACCAGCAGGAGCAGGGGCCCCTACGAGCAGTACTTC. Translated, it gives CATSRSRGPYEQYF.

The chain joins TRBV19 to TRBJ2-3, with unresolved D. V gave up 5 bases and J gave up 2 bases, with 8 bases separating them. CDR1 is LNHDA and CDR2 is SQIVND in the germline V gene (reference sequence). This CDR3 has 13 residues. CDR3 sequence: CASSSPNTDTQYF. The CDR3 region has the DNA TGTGCCAGTAGTTCCCCTAACACAGATACGCAGTATTTT.

Only a few counts were recorded for this clone. The chain uses TRBV7-3 and TRBJ2-7; the match to TRBD1 covers 8 bases. This CDR3 spans 14 amino acids. In germline, CDR1 is SGHTA, CDR2 FQGTGA. J lost 2 bases, V lost 2 bases, and 2 bases had no gene match. The CDR3: CASSLGRGPYEQYF. In DNA form, the CDR3 reads TGTGCCAGCAGCTTAGGCAGGGGGCCCTACGAGCAGTACTTC.

This clone was seen a handful of times. V gene TRBV10-2 combines with J gene TRBJ1-3, with D perhaps matching TRBD1 (6 bases). V shed 6 bases and J shed 4 bases, with 16 bases lying between them. Germline-derived CDR1 and CDR2 are WSHSY and SAAADI. The length of the CDR3 is 15 residues. CDR3 nucleotide sequence: TGCGCCAGCAGCCAAACCGGGACACCCGGAAACACCATATATTTT. It encodes CASSQTGTPGNTIYF.

The chain carries TRBV4-1 and TRBJ1-2; 7 nucleotides agree with TRBD1. Germline CDR1 reads MGHRA; CDR2 reads YSYEKL. CDR3 length: 15 residues. The J segment lost 2 bases and the V segment lost 4 bases, leaving 7 bases of the junction unmatched. The CDR3 region is CASSRNRDSNYGYTF. The CDR3 nucleotides are TGCGCCAGCAGCCGAAACCGGGACAGCAACTATGGCTACACCTTC.

The chain carries TRBV9 and TRBJ1-1; D is perhaps TRBD1 (6 bases). This CDR3 comprises 15 residues. The germline CDR1 and CDR2 sequences are SGDLS and YYNGEE. Trimming stripped 6 bases from V and 6 bases from J, with 21 bases between. Here the CDR3 reads CASTKGGKLGSEAFF. CDR3 DNA sequence: TGTGCCAGCACCAAGGGGGGGAAACTGGGCTCTGAAGCTTTCTTT.

Note on this clone: This sample also contains other DNA sequences that code for the same CDR3. The chain's CDR3 is CASRETGNSPLHF. CDR3 nucleotides: TGTGCCAGCAGGGAGACAGGGAATTCACCCCTCCACTTT. The J gene is TRBJ1-6, the V gene TRBV2, with TRBD1 identical over 7 bases. The CDR3 spans 13 residues. Germline CDR1 SNHLY, CDR2 FYNNEI. The J segment lost 7 bases and the V segment lost 6 bases, leaving 3 bases of the junction unmatched.

This chain joins TRBV7-9 and TRBJ1-1, with D possibly matching TRBD1 (5 bases). V was shortened by 6 bases and J by 11 bases, with 28 bases between the two germline ends. The V gene's germline CDR1 is SEHNR and CDR2 FQNEAQ (reference sequence). The CDR3 covers 16 residues. CDR3 amino acids: CASSQAGGAGPPEAFF. The CDR3 bases are TGTGCCAGCAGTCAAGCGGGAGGGGCAGGGCCCCCGGAGGCTTTCTTT.

There are a few counts of this clone. The J gene is TRBJ1-3, the V gene TRBV7-2; D ambiguous. The germline CDR1 and CDR2 sequences are SGHTA and FQGNSA. The V end lost 1 base, the J end lost 0 bases, and 13 bases lay between the germline ends. This CDR3 comprises 17 residues. The CDR3 loop reads CASSLGLGPPSGNTIYF. CDR3 DNA: TGTGCCAGCAGCTTAGGCCTGGGCCCTCCCTCTGGAAACACCATATATTTT.

This chain connects TRBV5-8 to TRBJ2-3, with 11 bases that match TRBD1. The CDR3 is made up of 15 amino acids. V lost 5 bases, J lost 5 bases, and 7 bases stayed unmatched. Per germline, CDR1 SGHTS and CDR2 YDEGEE. CDR3 residues: CASRRTGGGQDTQYF. Written as DNA, the CDR3 is TGTGCCAGCAGAAGGACAGGGGGCGGGCAAGATACGCAGTATTTT. Full variable domain (remainder filled in from reference TRBV5-8 and TRBJ2-3): EAGVTQSPTHLIKTRGQQATLRCSPISGHTSVYWYQQALGLGLQFLLWYDEGEERNRGNFPPRFSGRQFPNYSSELNVNALELEDSALYLCASRRTGGGQDTQYFGPGTRLTVL.

The chain employs TRBV18 and TRBJ1-2, with TRBD1 matching 7 bases. CDR1 and CDR2 (germline): KGHSH, LQKENI. The V gene end was trimmed by 4 bases and the J gene end by 4 bases; junction bases not matched to a gene: 18. This CDR3 region has 18 residues. CDR3 sequence: CASSLETQTGRMTYGYTF. CDR3 DNA sequence: TGTGCCAGCTCACTGGAGACCCAGACAGGGCGGATGACCTATGGCTACACCTTC. The variable domain in full, with the rest retrieved from reference TRBV18 and TRBJ1-2, is NAGVMQNPRHLVRRRGQEARLRCSPMKGHSHVYWYRQLPEEGLKFMVYLQKENIIDESGMPKERFSAEFPKEGPSILRIQQVVRGDSAAYFCASSLETQTGRMTYGYTFGSGTRLTVV.

On this clone itself: The junction does not match germline at one end; this may be a read error. The genes are TRBV7-9 and TRBJ2-7; maybe TRBD1 (5 bases). Germline CDR1 reads SEHNR; CDR2 reads FQNEAQ (reference sequence). The CDR3 is made up of 12 amino acids. The CDR3 sequence is CSSSFPRAQQYF. CDR3 sequence (DNA): TGTTCCAGCAGCTTCCCCAGGGCACAGCAGTACTTC.

The gene calls are TRBV2 and TRBJ2-5, with D possibly being TRBD2 (5 bases). V was cut by 7 bases and J by 2 bases, with 5 bases left in between. The CDR3 runs 11 residues. CDR1 SNHLY and CDR2 FYNNEI come from the germline V gene. This chain's CDR3 is CASKRQETQYF. Written as DNA, the CDR3 is TGTGCCAGCAAGCGGCAAGAGACCCAGTACTTC.

This chain connects TRBV11-3 to TRBJ2-1, with TRBD2 matching 7 bases. Germline values: CDR1 SGHNT, CDR2 YENEEA. There are 16 residues in the CDR3. V was pared by 5 bases and J by 1 base, with 8 bases of the junction left unmatched. The chain's CDR3 is CASSKEAGVSYNEQFF. CDR3 DNA: TGTGCCAGCAGCAAGGAGGCGGGAGTATCCTACAATGAGCAGTTCTTC.

The chain uses TRBV9 and TRBJ1-4, with 7 positions matching TRBD1. CDR1 is SGDLS, CDR2 YYNGEE, per germline. The ends lost 4 bases at V and 3 bases at J; junction bases unmatched: 3. This CDR3 has 14 amino acids. The CDR3 spells CASSTGTANEKLFF. CDR3 nucleotides: TGTGCCAGCAGCACCGGGACAGCTAATGAAAAACTGTTTTTT.

The chain is built from TRBV4-1 and TRBJ2-7, with 9 bases that match TRBD2. CDR1 MGHRA and CDR2 YSYEKL come from the germline V gene. V lost 6 bases to trimming and J lost 3 bases; unmatched junction nucleotides: 9. CDR3 size: 15 residues. The CDR3: CASSAGLATLYEQYV. The CDR3 DNA follows: TGCGCCAGCAGTGCGGGACTAGCCACACTCTACGAGCAGTACGTC.

The chain has TRBV29-1 and TRBJ1-1; D is ambiguous. CDR3 length: 14 amino acids. In germline, CDR1 is SQVTM, CDR2 ANQGSEA. The V end lost 5 bases, the J end lost 4 bases, and 17 bases lay between the germline ends. As DNA, the CDR3 is TGCAGCGTTCTCTTATGGGAGTCTGGCACTGAAGCTTTCTTT. Amino acid sequence: CSVLLWESGTEAFF. The full variable domain, rest sourced from reference TRBV29-1 and TRBJ1-1, is SAVISQKPSRDICQRGTSLTIQCQVDSQVTMMFWYRQQPGQSLTLIATANQGSEATYESGFVIDKFPISRPNLTFSTLTVSNMSPEDSSIYLCSVLLWESGTEAFFGQGTRLTVV.